The T cell receptor (beta chain) described here comes from a study of tumor and adjacent non-tumor tissue in lung cancer. Findings and limits, study-wide: Compared with tumor, normal lung showed significantly lower TCR diversity. Normal lung showed higher cumulative top 100 clone frequency than tumor.

This clonotype is a singleton in its sample. What it recognizes is unknown. One end of the junction does not line up with germline, which may come from a read error. The template was RNA from unsorted bulk tissue. A modified ARM-PCR protocol with three rounds of nested PCR amplified TCRbeta. TCRdb redid the calling of the multiplex PCR reads with MiXCR, one entry per CDR3 protein. This table holds 120,000 or so distinct CDR3 sequences, roughly 64% found once. CDR1 and CDR2 (germline): DFQATT, SNEGSKA (reference sequence). The CDR3 has 14 residues. This clonotype was obtained from a man aged 30 to 39 with non-small cell lung cancer. Sample: lung tumor tissue. This chain connects TRBV20-1 to TRBJ2-3; 7 positions agree with TRBD2. CDR3 sequence (DNA): TGCACTGCTAGATCGGGGCGGGGGAAAGATACGCAGTATTTT. Encoded protein: CTARSGRGKDTQYF.